Sequencing of this TCR beta chain was carried out in a study of blood T cell repertoires in COVID-19. Study in general: Samples of COVID-19 (acute and convalescent) were obtained from the United States, Italy and Spain. From T cells, B-cell-depleted T cells, or PBMCs came the material, which was cDNA or gDNA.

CDR3 length: 17 residues. Trimming removed 0 bases from V and 3 bases from J, with 17 bases in between. Germline V gene lookup returns CDR1 SGHDN and CDR2 FVKESK. Under the authors' procedure: Reference gene primers were amplified, and this amplification served to estimate nucleated cell counts. Only in-frame clones appear in the TCRdb table, and some are missing; sequencing was by immunoSEQ multiplex PCR. V and J calls and clone size are those listed in that table; D and trimming were worked out from the DNA. The data hold about 130,000 clones, with approximately 88% observed a single time. The TCR comes from a man in his sixties with acute or convalescent COVID-19. Source material: peripheral blood. The chain employs TRBV14 and TRBJ1-1; maybe TRBD1 (5 bases). CDR3 bases: TGTGCCAGCAGCCAAGACGGGACTACTAGGCCCGACACTGAAGCTTTCTTT. As protein: CASSQDGTTRPDTEAFF.